These 20 T cell receptor beta chains originate from one sample sequenced in a study of OX40 agonist ivuxolimab in advanced cancers. Repertoires were generated with immunoSEQ multiplex PCR, while TCRdb's copy carries only in-frame clones and drops some. The sample carries around 73,000 clones, approximately 90% recorded once. Sequencing was performed on CD4+ or CD8+ T cells sorted from blood, taken in a trial of the OX40 agonist ivuxolimab. The source of these receptors is an adult with an advanced solid tumor such as melanoma, head and neck, liver or kidney cancer.

This chain links TRBV7-9 with TRBJ1-2, with 9 bases identical to TRBD1. Germline V gene lookup returns CDR1 SEHNR and CDR2 FQNEAQ (reference sequence). The CDR3 sequence is 15 residues long. The ends lost 1 base at V and 6 bases at J; junction bases unmatched: 6. The CDR3 DNA reads as TGTGCCAGCAGCTTAGGTGCGACAGGGGGGAATGGCTACACCTTC. The encoded protein is CASSLGATGGNGYTF.

The chain employs TRBV7-9 and TRBJ2-3; D is ambiguous. The CDR3 sequence is 14 residues long. Germline loops: CDR1 SEHNR, CDR2 FQNEAQ (reference sequence). The germline V and J ends were trimmed by 4 bases and 3 bases, with 11 bases remaining between them. CDR3 sequence: CASSSPRDTDTQYF. The CDR3 nucleotides read TGTGCCAGCAGCTCCCCTAGGGATACAGATACGCAGTATTTT.

The CDR3, as DNA: TGTGCCAGCAACTTCCCGGGACAGGGCGATGAGCAGTTCTTC. Translation gives CASNFPGQGDEQFF. The chain joins TRBV27 to TRBJ2-1; 9 bases align to TRBD1. The CDR3 runs 14 residues. With 7 bases clipped from V and 8 bases from J, the junction kept 9 bases outside the gene matches. Germline V gene lookup returns CDR1 MNHEY and CDR2 SMNVEV (reference sequence).

This clone was observed once. The chain couples TRBV13 to TRBJ2-1, with 7 positions matching TRBD2. Germline V lookup: CDR1 PRHDT, CDR2 FYEKMQ (reference sequence). This CDR3 region has 19 residues. The V and J ends lost 5 bases and 1 base, in that order; junction bases with no gene match: 17. Here the CDR3 DNA reads TGTGCCAGCAGCCTATGGGATGGCCGAGCGGGACCATCCTACAATGAGCAGTTCTTC. Its protein product is CASSLWDGRAGPSYNEQFF.

This clone came up once. The genes are TRBV27 and TRBJ2-7; D perhaps matches TRBD1 (5 bases). This CDR3 comprises 13 residues. CDR1 and CDR2 (germline): MNHEY, SMNVEV (reference sequence). Trimming cost V 3 bases and J 0 bases, with 6 bases left between them. CDR3 nucleotide sequence: TGTGCCAGCAGTTTTGACAGCTCCTACGAGCAGTACTTC. Amino acids: CASSFDSSYEQYF.

The chain joins TRBV7-2 to TRBJ2-7; D not resolved. Trimming left V 3 bases short and J 3 bases short, with 9 bases between. The length of the CDR3 is 13 residues. CDR1 and CDR2 (germline): SGHTA, FQGNSA. This chain's CDR3 is CASSFAQDYEQYF. The CDR3 nucleotides are TGTGCCAGCAGCTTTGCCCAGGACTACGAGCAGTACTTC. The full variable domain, in which reference TRBV7-2 and TRBJ2-7 provide the parts outside the CDR3, is GAGVSQSPSNKVTEKGKDVELRCDPISGHTALYWYRQSLGQGLEFLIYFQGNSAPDKSGLPSDRFSAERTGGSVSTLTIQRTQQEDSAVYLCASSFAQDYEQYFGPGTRLTVT.

This sequence joins TRBV27 and TRBJ2-2; D unclear. Germline V lookup: CDR1 MNHEY, CDR2 SMNVEV (reference sequence). The germline V and J ends were trimmed by 2 bases and 5 bases, with 6 bases remaining between them. The CDR3 sequence is 13 residues long. CDR3 sequence reads: CASSLEATGELFF. The CDR3, as DNA: TGTGCCAGCAGTTTAGAAGCGACCGGGGAGCTGTTTTTT.

J is TRBJ1-4 and V is TRBV6-1, with D uncertain. The germline V gene encodes CDR1 MNHNS and CDR2 SASEGT. V lost 8 bases to trimming and J lost 3 bases, with 10 bases between them. This CDR3 spans 13 amino acids. Written as DNA, the CDR3 is TGTGCCAGCGTGGGGTTGGCTAATGAAAAACTGTTTTTT. It yields the protein CASVGLANEKLFF.

The chain has TRBV19 and TRBJ2-7, with 10 bases that match TRBD2. The CDR3 length is 16 residues. V shed 8 bases, J shed 4 bases, and the junction held 14 bases outside the gene matches. The V gene's germline CDR1 is LNHDA and CDR2 SQIVND (reference sequence). CDR3 loop: CASQPPWTSGIYEQYF. CDR3 coding DNA: TGTGCCAGTCAACCCCCCTGGACTAGCGGTATATACGAGCAGTACTTC.

The chain joins TRBV7-9 to TRBJ2-1; 13 positions agree with TRBD2. J was trimmed by 9 bases and V by 0 bases; bases with no gene match: 8. The length of the CDR3 is 17 residues. Germline V CDR1 and CDR2: SEHNR, FQNEAQ (reference sequence). CDR3 coding DNA: TGTGCCAGCAGCTTAGCGAAAACTAGCGGGGGGGCCGCTGAGCAGTTCTTC. It specifies CASSLAKTSGGAAEQFF. Complete variable domain (other parts from reference TRBV7-9 and TRBJ2-1): DTGVSQNPRHKITKRGQNVTFRCDPISEHNRLYWYRQTLGQGPEFLTYFQNEAQLEKSRLLSDRFSAERPKGSFSTLEIQRTEQGDSAMYLCASSLAKTSGGAAEQFFGPGTRLTVL.

The chain recombines TRBV27 with TRBJ2-7, with TRBD1 matching over 9 bases. CDR3 length equals 17 residues. Germline V gene sequence: CDR1 MNHEY, CDR2 SMNVEV (reference sequence). V was clipped by 6 bases and J by 3 bases; unmatched bases: 15. CDR3 loop: CASRGLGTGFLRYEQYF. DNA for the CDR3: TGTGCCAGCAGGGGGCTGGGGACAGGGTTTTTGCGCTACGAGCAGTACTTC.

The chain is built from TRBV4-1 and TRBJ1-1; 8 bases map to TRBD1. Germline-derived CDR1 and CDR2 are MGHRA and YSYEKL. Germline trimming cut 4 bases from V and 1 base from J; bases unmatched to any gene: 2. CDR3 length equals 14 residues. The CDR3 here is CASSRDRGNTEAFF. DNA for the CDR3: TGCGCCAGCAGCCGTGACAGGGGGAACACTGAAGCTTTCTTT.

V and J are TRBV14 and TRBJ1-2; D is possibly TRBD1 (5 bases). The V gene's germline CDR1 is SGHDN and CDR2 FVKESK. The CDR3 extends over 13 amino acids. Trimming removed 0 bases at V and 7 bases at J, with 9 bases between. For the CDR3, the DNA is TGTGCCAGCAGCCAAGAATTCAGGGCTGGCTACACCTTC. Translation gives CASSQEFRAGYTF.

The chain uses TRBV13 and TRBJ1-1, with no clear D. The CDR3 runs to 12 residues. Trimming cost V 2 bases and J 4 bases, with 5 bases left between them. Germline V gene data show CDR1 as PRHDT and CDR2 as FYEKMQ (reference sequence). CDR3 sequence reads: CASSLMVTEAFF. The CDR3 coding sequence is TGTGCCAGCAGCTTAATGGTCACTGAAGCTTTCTTT.

The J gene is TRBJ2-7, the V gene TRBV19; D tentatively fits TRBD1 or TRBD2 (5 bases each). The CDR3 runs 14 residues. In germline, CDR1 is LNHDA, CDR2 SQIVND (reference sequence). V was clipped by 5 bases and J by 3 bases, with 14 bases between them. The DNA for the CDR3 is TGTGCCAGTAGTGACCGAACTAGGGGCTACGAGCAGTACTTC. The encoded protein is CASSDRTRGYEQYF.

This clone turned up a few times. The V gene is TRBV7-9, the J gene TRBJ1-2; D unclear. The CDR3 length is 13 residues. From germline, CDR1 is SEHNR and CDR2 FQNEAQ (reference sequence). V lost 5 bases and J lost 0, with 7 bases in between. Here the CDR3 reads CASSMTANYGYTF. CDR3 bases: TGTGCCAGCAGCATGACCGCTAACTATGGCTACACCTTC.

This sequence joins TRBV5-1 and TRBJ2-3; D could derive from TRBD1 or TRBD2 (6 bases each). From germline, CDR1 is SGHRS and CDR2 YFSETQ. CDR3 length equals 14 residues. The V end lost 1 base, the J end lost 4 bases, and 10 bases lay between the germline ends. The CDR3 is CASSLWGAADTQYF. In DNA, the CDR3 is TGCGCCAGCAGCTTGTGGGGGGCCGCAGATACGCAGTATTTT.

This chain uses TRBV6-5 with TRBJ2-3; no clear D gene. This CDR3 is built from 13 residues. Germline V lookup: CDR1 MNHEY, CDR2 SVGAGI. V was trimmed by 2 bases and J by 0 bases, leaving 3 bases between them. CDR3 residues: CASSYGSTDTQYF. Here the CDR3 DNA reads TGTGCCAGCAGTTACGGAAGCACAGATACGCAGTATTTT.

This chain connects TRBV2 to TRBJ2-3; TRBD2 matches at 11 bases. Germline-derived CDR1 and CDR2 are SNHLY and FYNNEI. The CDR3 covers 16 residues. The trim removed 6 bases at V and 4 bases at J, leaving 9 bases unmatched. The CDR3 here is CASRGSGRAFSDTQYF. The CDR3 DNA is TGTGCCAGCAGGGGTAGCGGGAGGGCCTTCTCAGATACGCAGTATTTT.

The chain recombines TRBV9 with TRBJ2-3; 14 bases agree with TRBD2. V lost 0 bases, J lost 1 base, and 13 bases stayed unmatched. The CDR3 has 21 residues. CDR1 and CDR2 (germline): SGDLS, YYNGEE. Here the CDR3 reads CASSVVPQRRLAGGGTDTQYF. CDR3 nucleotide sequence: TGTGCCAGCAGCGTAGTCCCACAAAGGCGACTAGCGGGAGGGGGCACAGATACGCAGTATTTT.